Here is one T cell receptor beta chain with its context. The antigen remains undetermined. As it was prepared, the TCRbeta library received unique molecular identifiers. TCRdb independently ran MiXCR on the PCR reads; one entry per CDR3 protein. The table shows 600,000 to 800,000 distinct CDR3 sequences, with 10% to 15% occurring only once. This record comes from a study of T-cell reconstitution after alpha-beta-depleted transplantation in children. Points from the study as a whole: Several hundred graft clones that had expanded were reportedly the source of alpha-beta T cells about two months after transplant. Diversity of TCRbeta at day 60 was high in some patients, arising from surviving recipient T cells and thymic progenitors. At the one-year point after transplant, T-cell counts and TCRbeta diversity were found to come mostly from T cells that had been newly produced.

Germline CDR1 SQVTM, CDR2 ANQGSEA. This CDR3 is 12 amino acids long. Here the sequenced sample was PBMCs, taken before TCRalphabeta/CD19-depleted stem cell transplant. V usage is TRBV29-1 and J usage is TRBJ2-1; D is uncertain. The receptor was isolated from a girl aged 2 to 10 with congenital amegakaryocytic thrombocytopenia, due to receive a stem cell transplant. CDR3 nucleotide sequence: TGCTCGGCGGTCCGTCAGAGCGATGAGCAGTTCTTC. Translation gives CSAVRQSDEQFF.